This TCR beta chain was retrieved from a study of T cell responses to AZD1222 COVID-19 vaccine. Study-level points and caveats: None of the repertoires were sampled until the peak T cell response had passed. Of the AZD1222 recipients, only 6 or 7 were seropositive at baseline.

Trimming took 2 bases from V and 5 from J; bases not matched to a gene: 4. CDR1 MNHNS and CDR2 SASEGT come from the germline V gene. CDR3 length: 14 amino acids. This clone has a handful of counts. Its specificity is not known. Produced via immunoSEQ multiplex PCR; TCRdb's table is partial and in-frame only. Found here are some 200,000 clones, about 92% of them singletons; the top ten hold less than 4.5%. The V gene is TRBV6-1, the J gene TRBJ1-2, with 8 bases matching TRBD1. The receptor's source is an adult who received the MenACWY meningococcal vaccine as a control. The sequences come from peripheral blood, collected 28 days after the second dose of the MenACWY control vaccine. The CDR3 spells CASSEPTGVYGYTF. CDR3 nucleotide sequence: TGTGCCAGCAGTGAACCGACAGGGGTTTATGGCTACACCTTC.